The present T cell receptor beta chain was sequenced within a study of identical twins. The sample holds many counts of this clonotype. TCRdb re-called the 5' RACE reads through MiXCR, storing one row per CDR3 protein. Of 450,000 to 650,000 distinct CDR3 sequences listed, just under 10% are singletons. This CDR3 is 16 amino acids long. V shed 0 bases, J shed 4 bases, and the junction held 3 bases outside the gene matches. Germline V gene lookup returns CDR1 LGHNA and CDR2 YSLEER. This sample was also put to use in a study of yellow fever vaccine responses in identical twins.

The chain is built from TRBV4-3 and TRBJ2-5, with 12 bases matching TRBD2. This TCR was sampled from a woman younger than 30 in good health. The specimen sequenced was PBMCs. CDR3 amino acids: CASSQDWGLAGETQYF. The CDR3, as DNA: TGCGCCAGCAGCCAAGATTGGGGACTAGCGGGAGAGACCCAGTACTTC.